A selection of T cell receptor beta chains follows, all from one sample in a study of T cell changes during pregnancy in multiple sclerosis. The data were produced by immunoSEQ multiplex PCR, yet TCRdb's version contains in-frame clones alone and is incomplete. The data contain about 31,000 clones, around 88% of them singletons. The specimen was CD4+ T cells from peripheral blood mononuclear cells, collected in the first trimester of pregnancy. These receptors were collected from a female donor in good health, enrolled as a control in a pregnancy study. Both conserved end residues are part of each CDR3. D genes are given only for firm matches. For some rows the clone size is stated as once, few or many, or as a class when expanded; others skip it.

CDR3	size	D	V
CASSQDRDRVMNTEAFF	NA	TRBD1	TRBV4-3
CASSQDSAGQGPYNEQFF	NA	TRBD1	TRBV14
CASSFSGETDTQYF	NA	TRBD2	TRBV5-1
CASSVGTTAFNYGYTF	NA	NA	TRBV9
CASRGGLAGDTDTQYF	NA	TRBD2	TRBV2
CASSIGDRAYGYTF	NA	TRBD1	TRBV19
CASSENRGANGYTF	NA	NA	TRBV6-1
CASSSSTVDYGYTF	NA	NA	TRBV7-2
CASSSPGLARTDTQYF	NA	TRBD2	TRBV7-3
CASSDSFVGGTGGYAGANVLTF	once	TRBD1	TRBV6-4
CASSVEMTGRGYTF	NA	NA	TRBV9
CASSRSSSAGWYEQYF	NA	NA	TRBV14
CATEPIAGGRNEQFF	NA	TRBD2	TRBV10-3
CAWSPGQGPFAFF	few	TRBD1	TRBV30
CASSLSSGETQYF	NA	TRBD2	TRBV27
CASSPRAATNEKLFF	NA	NA	TRBV6-6
CASTRQWKNYGYTF	NA	NA	TRBV5-8
CASSLVGQGTEAFF	NA	TRBD1	TRBV5-1
CAWSSLLGRAFF	NA	NA	TRBV30
CASSQGAPGSNYGYTF	NA	NA	TRBV4-3
CASSLGLNINTEAFF	NA	NA	TRBV28
CASSLTGSGYGYTF	NA	NA	TRBV7-3
CASSPGLSLEYYTF	few	NA	TRBV9
CASSAKQGASSPLHF	NA	TRBD1	TRBV5-1
CASSPTGGDGNTIYF	NA	NA	TRBV19
CASISGVTTDTQYF	NA	NA	TRBV7-9
CASTPGQGPYEQYF	NA	TRBD1	TRBV11-2
CASREQGANYGYTF	NA	TRBD1	TRBV5-4
CASSYGTGVYNEQFF	NA	TRBD1	TRBV5-4
CASSWGQGKAFF	once	TRBD1	TRBV7-3
CASSLGPDEQYF	NA	NA	TRBV7-2
CASSKVQRFKRNEQFF	NA	NA	TRBV21-1
CASSYRVDQPQHF	NA	NA	TRBV10-2
CASSPPSGGDEQYF	NA	TRBD1	TRBV18
CASSEASGTNYGYTF	NA	NA	TRBV6-1
CASSNHKWAGDPPNYGYTF	NA	NA	TRBV21-1
CAIQGLGQETQYF	few	TRBD2	TRBV10-3
CASSLRQGRSIDSGANVLTF	NA	TRBD1	TRBV5-4
CASSLALGSNYGYTF	NA	NA	TRBV7-8
CASSLVGQLGYGYTF	NA	NA	TRBV7-2
CASSEAKRTSGGDTQYF	NA	TRBD2	TRBV2
CASSATVMNTEAFF	NA	NA	TRBV11-3
CASSPLAGGNYEQYF	NA	TRBD2	TRBV11-3